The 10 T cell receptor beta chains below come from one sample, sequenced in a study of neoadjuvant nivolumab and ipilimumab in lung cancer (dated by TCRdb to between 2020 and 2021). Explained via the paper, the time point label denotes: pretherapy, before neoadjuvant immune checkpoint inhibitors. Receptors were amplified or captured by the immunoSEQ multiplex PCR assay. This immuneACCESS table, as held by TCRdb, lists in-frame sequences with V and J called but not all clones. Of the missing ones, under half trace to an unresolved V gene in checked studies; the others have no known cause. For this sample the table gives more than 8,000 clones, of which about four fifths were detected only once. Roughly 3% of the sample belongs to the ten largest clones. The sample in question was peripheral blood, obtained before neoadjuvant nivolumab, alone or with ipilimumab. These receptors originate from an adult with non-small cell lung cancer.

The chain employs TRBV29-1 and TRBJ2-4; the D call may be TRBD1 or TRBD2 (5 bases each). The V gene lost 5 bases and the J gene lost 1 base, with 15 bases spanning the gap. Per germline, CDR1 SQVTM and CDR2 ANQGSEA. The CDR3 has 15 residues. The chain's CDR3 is CSVWTWGIAKNIQYF. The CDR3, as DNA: TGCAGCGTTTGGACGTGGGGGATCGCCAAAAACATTCAGTACTTC.

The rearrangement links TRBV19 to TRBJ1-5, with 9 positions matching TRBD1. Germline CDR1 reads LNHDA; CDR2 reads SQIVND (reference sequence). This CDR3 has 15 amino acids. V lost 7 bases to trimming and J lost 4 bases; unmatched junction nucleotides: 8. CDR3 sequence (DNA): TGTGCCAGTAAAGAGACCGGACAGGGGAATCAGCCCCAGCATTTT. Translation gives CASKETGQGNQPQHF.

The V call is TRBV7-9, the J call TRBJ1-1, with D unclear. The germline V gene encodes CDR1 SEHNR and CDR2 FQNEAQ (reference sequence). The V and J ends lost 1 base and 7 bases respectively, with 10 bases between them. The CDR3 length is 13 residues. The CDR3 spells CASSLESANEAFF. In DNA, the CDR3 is TGTGCCAGCAGCTTAGAGTCGGCCAATGAAGCTTTCTTT.

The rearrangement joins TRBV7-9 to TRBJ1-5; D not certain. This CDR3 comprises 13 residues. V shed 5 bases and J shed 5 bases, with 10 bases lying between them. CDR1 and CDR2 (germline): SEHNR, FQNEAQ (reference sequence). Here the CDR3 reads CASSPGEDQPQHF. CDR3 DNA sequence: TGTGCCAGCAGCCCGGGAGAGGATCAGCCCCAGCATTTT.

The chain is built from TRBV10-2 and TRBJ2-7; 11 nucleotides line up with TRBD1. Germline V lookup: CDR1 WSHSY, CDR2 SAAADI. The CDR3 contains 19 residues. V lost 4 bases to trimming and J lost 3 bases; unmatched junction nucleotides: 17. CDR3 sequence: CASSGRGQGAVNPYYEQYF. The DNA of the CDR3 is TGCGCCAGCAGTGGGCGAGGACAGGGGGCGGTAAACCCCTACTACGAGCAGTACTTC.

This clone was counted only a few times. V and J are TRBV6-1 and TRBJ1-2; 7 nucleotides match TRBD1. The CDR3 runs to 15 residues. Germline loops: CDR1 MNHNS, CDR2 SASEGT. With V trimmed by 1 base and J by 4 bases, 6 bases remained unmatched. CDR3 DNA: TGTGCCAGCAGTGAAGAGGGGGCGTCTGTCTATGGCTACACCTTC. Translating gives CASSEEGASVYGYTF.

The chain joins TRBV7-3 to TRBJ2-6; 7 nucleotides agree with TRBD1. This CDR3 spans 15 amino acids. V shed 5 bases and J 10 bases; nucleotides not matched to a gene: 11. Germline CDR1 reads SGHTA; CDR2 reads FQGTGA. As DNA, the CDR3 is TGTGCCAGCAGCCTTATCGGGACAGCTCAGAACGTCCTGACTTTC. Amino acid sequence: CASSLIGTAQNVLTF. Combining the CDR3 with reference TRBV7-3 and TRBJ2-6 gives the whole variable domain GAGVSQTPSNKVTEKGKYVELRCDPISGHTALYWYRQSLGQGPEFLIYFQGTGAADDSGLPNDRFFAVRPEGSVSTLKIQRTERGDSAVYLCASSLIGTAQNVLTFGAGSRLTVL.

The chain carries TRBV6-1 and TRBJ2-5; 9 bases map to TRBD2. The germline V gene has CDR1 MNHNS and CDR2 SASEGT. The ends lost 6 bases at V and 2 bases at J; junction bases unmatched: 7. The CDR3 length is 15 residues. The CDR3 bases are TGTGCCAGCAGCCCTATGACTAGCGGACAAGAGACCCAGTACTTC. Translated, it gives CASSPMTSGQETQYF.

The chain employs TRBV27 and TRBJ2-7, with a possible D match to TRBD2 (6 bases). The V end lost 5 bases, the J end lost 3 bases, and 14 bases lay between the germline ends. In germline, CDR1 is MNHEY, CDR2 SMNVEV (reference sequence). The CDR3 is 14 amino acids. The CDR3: CASSRTGVSYEQYF. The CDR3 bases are TGTGCCAGCAGTCGTACGGGGGTAAGCTACGAGCAGTACTTC.

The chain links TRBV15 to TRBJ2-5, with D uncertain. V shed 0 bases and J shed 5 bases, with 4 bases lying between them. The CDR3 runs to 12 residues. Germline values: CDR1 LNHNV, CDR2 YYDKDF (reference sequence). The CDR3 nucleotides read TGTGCCACCAGCAGAGATACGGAGACCCAGTACTTC. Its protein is CATSRDTETQYF.